This TCR beta chain was sequenced in a study of cytomegalovirus exposure and HLA in healthy donors (dated by TCRdb to about 2017). Broadly, across the study: An earlier analysis of some 550 of the donors reported approximately 270 Gb of sequence data and 117 million unique TCR beta sequences from about 179 million T cells. An early release that covered some 630 HLA-typed donors contained around 300 gigabases of sequencing data and approximately 85 million unique TCR sequences. Rather than using new phenotypic data, the later analysis identified candidate immune exposures from TCR beta sequences and from how often those sequences occurred across donors. An earlier analysis of some 600 of the donors applied high-throughput TCR beta sequencing to assess whether each TCR beta V gene segment acted as functional or pseudogenic. On average, roughly 250,000 unique TCR beta nucleotide sequences were sequenced per donor among some 430 genotyped donors of the cohort, with roughly 20% of those sequences being non-productive. Donor age, sex, ethnicity and CMV serostatus were compiled together with the repertoire data. Using immunosequencing, the study profiled T cell repertoires from some 670 subjects and related those repertoires to cytomegalovirus serostatus. The genetic ancestry cluster associated with self-reported Caucasian donors included around four fifths of the approximately 410 genotyped donors. A separate validation cohort of roughly 130 different subjects was used in addition to the approximately 670-subject first cohort. HLA typing included class I and class II loci at four-digit resolution. The aim of the study was to test whether cataloging public T cell receptors could identify signatures of past pathogen exposure. A later analysis re-analyzed previously published TCR beta repertoires from 666 donors and added high-resolution HLA genotyping to study TCR occurrence patterns. A later genetic analysis used genome-wide SNP genotypes for about three fifths of the roughly 700 donors, treating that subset as a discovery cohort. All discovery cohort repertoires had been generated using a single sequencing platform. The number of donors typed differed by locus, with roughly 629-640 for A, B, C, DRB1 and DQB1, 522 for DQA1, about 610 for DPA1, and approximately 470 for DPB1. To predict cytomegalovirus infection status, the study brought together high-throughput TCR immunosequencing, statistical association of individual TCRs with disease status, and machine learning. Because of strong linkage in the cohort, a handful of DR-DQ haplotypes were treated as single units for association and clustering.

The cohort comprised around 700 healthy bone marrow donors. At the time of sampling, every cohort member was nominally healthy, though immune exposures that went unrecorded were likely present. The donor was CMV seronegative and belonged to the group of approximately 320 seronegative cohort members. Every donor gave a peripheral blood sample, and the peripheral blood mononuclear cells from that sample were used for TCR beta sequencing. Genomic DNA extraction from the blood cell samples was performed with the Qiagen DNeasy Blood Extraction Kit. V drops 1 base and J drops 1 base, leaving 7 bases in between. Measured from the cysteine to the phenylalanine, the CDR3 is 13 residues long. Kept here is only the CDR3 DNA, which spans 39 bases and is read in frame from base 1. Based on the germline V gene, the CDR1 and CDR2 sequences are SQVTM and ANQGSEA. Library method: the immunoSEQ multiplex PCR assay. A mixture of 60 forward primers for TCR Vbeta segments and 13 reverse primers for TCR Jbeta segments was used in the multiplex PCR. The CDR3 region of rearranged TCR beta genes was amplified from genomic DNA by a multiplex PCR assay. On the Illumina HiSeq System, the amplified TCR beta libraries were sequenced as 87-base-pair reads. The original pipeline was this. A later analysis counted about 80 million unique TCR beta chains across the 700 or so repertoires, and about 10 million of these chains were shared by at least two donors. To remove PCR and sequencing errors, raw reads were error-corrected and collapsed into unique sequences using a nearest-neighbor algorithm that merged closely related sequences. Alignment of CDR3 sequences to IMGT reference sequences was used to assign V, D and J gene segments. Each retained sequence needed at least a six-nucleotide match to both a V gene segment and a J gene segment. A rearrangement counted as productive if the CDR3 had no stop codons and remained in frame with V and J, and every other rearrangement counted as non-productive. Following IMGT convention, CDR3 was defined as the stretch from the second conserved V-encoded cysteine to the conserved J-encoded phenylalanine. In an earlier analysis of 500 to 650 of the donors, sequences lacking an unambiguous match to a single V gene segment were excluded. An earlier analysis of 587 of the donors called V segments functional above 56.7% productive rearrangements and segregating when the between-donor standard deviation exceeded 5%. A statistical classification framework was developed to diagnose cytomegalovirus status using the catalog of TCR beta chain sequences. In a later analysis, V and J genes were assigned by comparing TCR nucleotide sequences against IMGT/GENE-DB human TR gene sequences. The TCRdist pipeline was used in a later analysis to assign CDR3 sequences and most-parsimonious VDJ recombination scenarios. In a later analysis, each TCR beta chain was defined by its CDR3 amino acid sequence together with its V-gene family, and reads without a unique V-gene family were excluded. To address suspected cross-contamination and a sequencing artifact, a later analysis removed 592 highly shared, low-generation-probability nucleotide sequences. A later analysis calculated a clonal expansion index for each public chain from normalized within-repertoire ranks of inferred template counts. In a later analysis, generation probabilities were computed with a VDJ recombination model fitted to out-of-frame rearrangements, and the resulting probabilities were checked against IGoR. In a later analysis, hypergeometric tests were used to score TCR-TCR, TCR-HLA and TCR-CMV co-occurrence, with a repertoire-size bias correction applied to TCR pairs. In a later analysis, false discovery rates were estimated by permuting HLA or CMV assignments 20 times. In a later analysis, co-occurring TCRs were grouped using DBSCAN, and TCRdist sequence similarity was added for clustering within HLA-allele-positive subsets. Repertoires with fewer than 30,000 or more than 120,000 public chains, plus five repertoires with anomalous nucleotide sharing, were excluded from co-occurrence clustering. TCRdb obtained this table from immuneACCESS and retained in-frame rearrangements with V and J assigned. These tables miss some clones; where compared with another copy, unresolved V genes account for less than half of the shortfall, and the remainder is unexplained. V, J and clone size are those of that table, while D and trimming were read from the DNA. The sample table includes some 41,000 clones. The ten largest clones capture 6.2% of the sample.

Note on this clone: Its antigen remains unidentified.

Results the study describes overall, beyond this receptor: In vitro tests confirmed that three of the cytomegalovirus-associated TCR beta chains recognize cytomegalovirus antigens. In a later analysis, the rate of TCR association differed among HLA loci, with DRB1 alleles having the most associated TCRs and HLA-C alleles having the fewest. For the cohort, immune exposure information was limited to CMV serostatus. Some IMGT-functional V segments, including TRBV6-2 and TRBV6-3, could not be told apart with the 87-base-pair reads, so those segments were excluded. According to a later genetic analysis, donors in an Asian-associated ancestry cluster had fewer N-insertions in productive TCRs than the approximately 650-donor mean. Linkage disequilibrium might explain the correlated functional status among segregating V segments, but an unknown experimental factor could not be ruled out. A further reported finding was that TCR beta sequences accurately predicted the HLA-A and HLA-B alleles for most subjects in the first cohort. This cohort had only TCR beta chains sequenced, and the lack of alpha or paired-chain data limited which features could be detected. Sequencing depth was assumed to be roughly uniform across donors in the presence/absence analyses, though that assumption may not hold. In a later analysis, most CMV-associated TCR beta chains were found to appear HLA-restricted, with HLA associations seemingly driven largely by CMV exposure. HLA typing was unavailable for some donors at each locus, so association tests used only the typed subset. The authors suggested that the approach could potentially be generalized to other disease states and immunological phenotypes. Most TCR sequences were observed very rarely across donors, whereas some public TCRs were present in many individuals. Specific HLA alleles were associated with 16,951 TCR beta sequences at a false discovery rate of 0.05 in a later analysis. A group of highly shared sequence variants was considered likely to be a technical artifact of the sequencing pipeline. The earlier analysis of some 540 of the donors excluded roughly 17 rarely observed V segments, including chromosome 9 orphons, because counts were too low. In an earlier analysis of roughly 560 of the donors, most TCR beta V segments were observed in productive rearrangements about 87% or about 30% of the time, broadly matching IMGT annotations. In the study, about 150 TCR beta chains were listed as associated with cytomegalovirus. In both the original and validation cohorts, the classifier was reported to diagnose cytomegalovirus status with high specificity and sensitivity. In a later analysis, HLA-associated TCR beta chains were found to be more clonally expanded and to have lower generation probabilities than equally common non-associated chains. An association between a missense DCLRE1C variant and V-gene and J-gene trimming of TCR beta chains was found in a later genetic analysis and replicated in an independent cohort. Strong co-occurrence of HLA alleles, especially DR and DQ, made assigning TCR associations to individual alleles difficult. Several of the top co-occurrence clusters appeared to be linked to parvovirus B19, influenza, CMV and Epstein-Barr virus, according to a later analysis.

The receptor was derived from a man between 25 and 39 years old in good health and CMV-seronegative. The chain was built from TRBV29-1 and TRBJ1-1; the D gene is perhaps TRBD1, from 5 matching bases. The sequenced material came from PBMCs. CDR3 protein: CSVEAGSNTEAFF. Here is the DNA: TGCAGCGTTGAAGCAGGGTCGAACACTGAAGCTTTCTTT. Reference TRBV29-1 and TRBJ1-1 genes cover what lies past the CDR3, so the full variable domain is SAVISQKPSRDICQRGTSLTIQCQVDSQVTMMFWYRQQPGQSLTLIATANQGSEATYESGFVIDKFPISRPNLTFSTLTVSNMSPEDSSIYLCSVEAGSNTEAFFGQGTRLTVV.